This is a list of T cell receptor beta chains from one sample in a study of blood T cells in healthy people across ages. TCRdb fed the 5' RACE reads into MiXCR, producing one record per CDR3 protein. Here the sample spans 2 million or so distinct CDR3 sequences, 40% to 55% being singletons. Source material: blood. Source of these receptors: a woman in her 40s in good health. Both conserved end residues are part of each CDR3. Fields, in order: clone size, CDR3 length, J gene, D gene, V gene, CDR3 DNA, CDR3 protein. A D gene is named only where the DNA matches it firmly. Size tells how often a clone was seen (once, few, many) or the class of an expanded clone, and some rows leave it out.

few | 12 | TRBJ1-2 | . | TRBV20-1 | TGCAGTGCTCCCGCGCGGCCCAGCGGCTACACCTTC | CSAPARPSGYTF
few | 14 | TRBJ2-7 | . | TRBV27 | TGTGCCAGCAGTGCCTTACAGGGCTCCTACGAGCAGTACTTC | CASSALQGSYEQYF
. | 15 | TRBJ2-3 | TRBD2 | TRBV3-1 | TGTGCCAGCAGCCCCGACGGGACTAGCCCAGATACGCAGTATTTT | CASSPDGTSPDTQYF
. | 15 | TRBJ1-5 | TRBD1 | TRBV5-1 | TGCGCCAGCAGCTTGGGCCAGGGGGGTAGTCAGCCCCAGCATTTT | CASSLGQGGSQPQHF
. | 14 | TRBJ1-2 | . | TRBV7-2 | TGTGCCTGCACCCCGGCGTGGAGGGAGGGTGGCTACACCTTC | CACTPAWREGGYTF
few | 15 | TRBJ2-1 | . | TRBV7-2 | TGTGCCAGCACCACGGGACGAAGCTCCTACAATGAGCAGTTCTTC | CASTTGRSSYNEQFF
. | 14 | TRBJ1-2 | TRBD1 | TRBV6-6 | TGTGCCAGCAGTTACTCGGGACAGGCCAGGGGCTACACCTTC | CASSYSGQARGYTF
. | 15 | TRBJ2-1 | TRBD1 | TRBV20-1 | TGCAGTGCTAGGGTCATCGGACAGGGTCGGTACGAGCAGTTCTTC | CSARVIGQGRYEQFF
. | 14 | TRBJ1-6 | . | TRBV20-1 | TGCAGTGCTCGGGATACAGTTACTTATTCACCCCTCCACTTT | CSARDTVTYSPLHF
once | 12 | TRBJ1-2 | . | TRBV2 | TGTGCCAGCAGGCCGGGGGCCGATCGCTACACCTTC | CASRPGADRYTF
. | 16 | TRBJ2-1 | TRBD1 | TRBV6-5 | TGTGCCAGCAGTTACACTCCCGGGACAGGGGATAGTGAGCAGTTCTTC | CASSYTPGTGDSEQFF
few | 17 | TRBJ1-2 | TRBD1 | TRBV28 | TGTGCCAGCAGTTTAGTGGTCCAGGACAGGGGGCAGGAGGGCTACACCTTC | CASSLVVQDRGQEGYTF
few | 11 | TRBJ2-3 | TRBD1 | TRBV20-1 | TGCAGTGCGAAACAGGGGGATACGCAGTATTTT | CSAKQGDTQYF
once | 15 | TRBJ2-3 | . | TRBV4-3 | TGCGCCAGCAGCCAATCAGGGGCTTTCACAGATACGCAGTATTTT | CASSQSGAFTDTQYF
. | 15 | TRBJ1-5 | . | TRBV5-6 | TGTGCCAGCAGCTTGGGAGGGGTTAAGGTTCAGCCCCAGCATTTT | CASSLGGVKVQPQHF
few | 14 | TRBJ1-2 | TRBD1 | TRBV20-1 | TGCAGTGCTATAGACAGGGACTCCTCCTATGGCTACACCTTC | CSAIDRDSSYGYTF
few | 12 | TRBJ2-1 | TRBD1 | TRBV7-2 | TGTGCCACGGGACAGGGCTACAATGAGCAGTTCTTC | CATGQGYNEQFF
. | 15 | TRBJ2-3 | . | TRBV10-2 | TGCGCCAGCGGCGGGGGCGCTTCTAGCACAGATACGCAGTATTTT | CASGGGASSTDTQYF
few | 15 | TRBJ1-5 | . | TRBV4-3 | TGCGCCAGCAGCCAAGATGGGCCTGTCCGAGGGCCCCAGCATTTT | CASSQDGPVRGPQHF
. | 17 | TRBJ2-6 | . | TRBV5-1 | TGCGCCAGCAGCCAGGGACGACCTCTATCTGGGGCCAACGTCCCGACTTTC | CASSQGRPLSGANVPTF
. | 15 | TRBJ2-7 | TRBD2 | TRBV29-1 | TGCAGCGTTGCTACTAAGACTAGCGAGCCCTACGAGCAGTACTTC | CSVATKTSEPYEQYF
few | 15 | TRBJ2-1 | TRBD2 | TRBV20-1 | TGCAGTGCTAGAGAAGCGGGGGGGCCCCGCTCTGAGCAGTTCTTC | CSAREAGGPRSEQFF